This T cell receptor beta chain was identified during a study of regulatory T cells in long-lasting Graves disease. The time point was: newly diagnosed GD, antithyroid drugs for less than 3 months. Following extraction of RNA from PBMCs, that RNA was used to make the TCR library. Assembly of TCR beta libraries relied on iRepertoire HTBI primers together with Arm-PCR of CDR3 regions. From the multiplex PCR reads, TCRdb called clonotypes with MiXCR, one entry per CDR3 protein. This table holds roughly 510,000 distinct CDR3 sequences, around 16% found once. This CDR3 spans 16 amino acids. The ends were cut back, 1 base at V and 0 bases at J, with 10 bases in the middle. CDR1 is MGHRA and CDR2 is YSYEKL in the germline V gene. The sample was also linked to a second study, of T cells in Graves' hyperthyroidism and ophthalmopathy.

This clonotype originated in a man aged 18 to 29 with Graves disease. The source material was peripheral blood mononuclear cells (PBMCs), sampled at new diagnosis, from a patient treated with antithyroid drugs. The V call is TRBV4-1, the J call TRBJ2-1; D ambiguous. The CDR3 loop reads CASSQVAAVSYNEQFF. Written as DNA, the CDR3 is TGCGCCAGCAGCCAAGTGGCAGCCGTCTCCTACAATGAGCAGTTCTTC.